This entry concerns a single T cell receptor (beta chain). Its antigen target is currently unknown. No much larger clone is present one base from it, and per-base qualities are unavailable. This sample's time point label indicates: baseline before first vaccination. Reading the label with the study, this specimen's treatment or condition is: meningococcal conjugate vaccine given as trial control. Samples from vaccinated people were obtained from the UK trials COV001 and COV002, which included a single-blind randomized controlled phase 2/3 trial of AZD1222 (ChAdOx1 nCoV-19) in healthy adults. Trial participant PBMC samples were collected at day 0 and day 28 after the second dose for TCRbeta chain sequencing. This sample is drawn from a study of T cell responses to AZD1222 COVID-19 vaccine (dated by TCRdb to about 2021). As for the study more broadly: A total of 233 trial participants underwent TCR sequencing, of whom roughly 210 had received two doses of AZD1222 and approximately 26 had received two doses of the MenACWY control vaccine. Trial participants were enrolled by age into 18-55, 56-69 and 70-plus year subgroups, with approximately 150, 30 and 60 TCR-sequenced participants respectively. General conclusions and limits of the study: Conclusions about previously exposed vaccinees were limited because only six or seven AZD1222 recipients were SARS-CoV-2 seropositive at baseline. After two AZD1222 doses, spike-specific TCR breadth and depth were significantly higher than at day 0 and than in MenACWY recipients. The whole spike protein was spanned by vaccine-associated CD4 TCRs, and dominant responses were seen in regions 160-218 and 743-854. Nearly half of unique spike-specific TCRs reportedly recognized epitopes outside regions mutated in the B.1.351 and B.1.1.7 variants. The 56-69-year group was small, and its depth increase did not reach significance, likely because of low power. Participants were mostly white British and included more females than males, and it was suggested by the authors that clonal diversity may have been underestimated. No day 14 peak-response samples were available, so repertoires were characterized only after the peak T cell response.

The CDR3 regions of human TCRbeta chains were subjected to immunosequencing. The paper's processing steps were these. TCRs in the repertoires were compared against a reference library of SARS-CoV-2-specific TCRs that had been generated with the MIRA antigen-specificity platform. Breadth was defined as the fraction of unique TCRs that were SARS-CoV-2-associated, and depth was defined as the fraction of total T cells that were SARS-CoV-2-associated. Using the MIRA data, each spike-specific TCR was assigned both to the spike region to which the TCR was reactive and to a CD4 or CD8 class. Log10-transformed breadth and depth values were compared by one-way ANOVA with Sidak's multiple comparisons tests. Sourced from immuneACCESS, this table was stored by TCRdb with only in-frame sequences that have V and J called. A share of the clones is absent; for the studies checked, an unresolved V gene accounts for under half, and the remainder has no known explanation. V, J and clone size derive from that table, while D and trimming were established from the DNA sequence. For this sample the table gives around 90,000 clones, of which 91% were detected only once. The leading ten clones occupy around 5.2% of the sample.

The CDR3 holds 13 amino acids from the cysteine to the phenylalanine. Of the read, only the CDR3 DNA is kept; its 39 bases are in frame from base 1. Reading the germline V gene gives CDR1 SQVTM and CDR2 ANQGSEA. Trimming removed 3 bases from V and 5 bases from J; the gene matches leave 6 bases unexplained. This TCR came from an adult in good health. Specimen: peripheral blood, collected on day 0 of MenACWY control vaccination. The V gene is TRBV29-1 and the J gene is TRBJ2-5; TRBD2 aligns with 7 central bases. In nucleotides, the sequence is TGCAGCGTTGACGCCGTGGGGGGGGAGACCCAGTACTTC. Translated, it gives CSVDAVGGETQYF.